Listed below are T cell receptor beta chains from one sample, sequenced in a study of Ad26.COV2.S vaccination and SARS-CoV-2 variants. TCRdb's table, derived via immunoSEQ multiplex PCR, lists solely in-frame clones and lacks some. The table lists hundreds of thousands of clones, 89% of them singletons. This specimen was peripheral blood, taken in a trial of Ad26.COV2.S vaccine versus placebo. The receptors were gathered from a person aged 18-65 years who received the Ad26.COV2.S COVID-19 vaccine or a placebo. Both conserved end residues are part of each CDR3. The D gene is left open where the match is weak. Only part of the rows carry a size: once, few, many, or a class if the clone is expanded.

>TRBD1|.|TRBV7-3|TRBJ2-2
CASSLAGGGTGELFF
TGTGCCAGCAGCTTAGCAGGGGGCGGGACCGGGGAGCTGTTTTTT
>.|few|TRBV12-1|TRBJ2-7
CASSRASGGYEQYF
TGTGCCAGCAGCCGGGCCAGCGGGGGCTACGAGCAGTACTTC
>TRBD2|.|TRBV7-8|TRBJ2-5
CASSLVLRLAGLETQYF
TGTGCCAGCAGCTTAGTCCTCCGACTAGCGGGACTAGAGACCCAGTACTTC
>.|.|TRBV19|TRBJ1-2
CASSTMGSINYGYTF
TGTGCCAGTAGTACCATGGGCAGTATTAACTATGGCTACACCTTC
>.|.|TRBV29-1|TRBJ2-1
CSGDEQFF
TGCAGCGGCGATGAGCAGTTCTTC
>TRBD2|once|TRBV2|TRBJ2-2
CASRGPPGLAGANTGELFF
TGTGCCAGCAGAGGACCTCCCGGACTAGCGGGAGCGAACACCGGGGAGCTGTTTTTT
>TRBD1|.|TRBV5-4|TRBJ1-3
CASSPSGTGGSYSGNTIYF
TGTGCCAGCAGCCCCTCGGGGACAGGGGGTTCATATTCTGGAAACACCATATATTTT
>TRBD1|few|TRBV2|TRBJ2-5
CASKRETGEETQYF
TGTGCCAGCAAGCGTGAGACAGGGGAAGAGACCCAGTACTTC
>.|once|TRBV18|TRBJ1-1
CASSPYEGNTEAFF
TGTGCCAGCTCGCCGTACGAGGGGAACACTGAAGCTTTCTTT
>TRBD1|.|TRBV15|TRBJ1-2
CATSGGQNYGYTF
TGTGCCACCAGCGGGGGACAGAACTATGGCTACACCTTC
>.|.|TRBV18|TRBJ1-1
CASSPRRGENTEAFF
TGTGCCAGCTCACCAAGGCGTGGAGAGAACACTGAAGCTTTCTTT
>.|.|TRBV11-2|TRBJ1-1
CASSSDGDTEAFF
TGTGCCAGCAGCTCGGACGGAGACACTGAAGCTTTCTTT
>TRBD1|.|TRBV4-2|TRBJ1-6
CASSPRGQVRDSPLHF
TGTGCCAGCAGCCCCCGAGGACAGGTTAGAGATTCACCCCTCCACTTT
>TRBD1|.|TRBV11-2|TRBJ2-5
CASSPQGAKETQYF
TGTGCCAGCAGCCCACAGGGGGCCAAAGAGACCCAGTACTTC
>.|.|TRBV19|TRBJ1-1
CASSNQPEENEAFF
TGTGCCAGTAGTAACCAACCCGAGGAAAATGAAGCTTTCTTT
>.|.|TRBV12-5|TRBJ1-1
CASGLVPPLLPTEAFF
TGTGCTAGTGGTTTGGTACCCCCGCTATTACCAACTGAAGCTTTCTTT
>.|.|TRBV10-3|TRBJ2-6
CAISVIDPYPGANVLTF
TGTGCCATCAGTGTAATCGACCCTTACCCTGGGGCCAACGTCCTGACTTTC
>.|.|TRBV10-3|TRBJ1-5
CAAGEHGGGNNQPQHF
TGTGCCGCCGGGGAGCATGGAGGTGGAAACAATCAGCCCCAGCATTTT
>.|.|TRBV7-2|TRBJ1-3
CASSLSPPGGNTIYF
TGTGCCAGCAGCTTATCCCCTCCCGGGGGAAACACCATATATTTT
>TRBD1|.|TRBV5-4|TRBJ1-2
CASGERQGVYYGYTF
TGTGCCAGCGGGGAACGACAGGGGGTTTACTATGGCTACACCTTC
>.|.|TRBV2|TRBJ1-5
CASSERGISNQPQHF
TGTGCCAGCAGTGAACGGGGCATCAGCAATCAGCCCCAGCATTTT
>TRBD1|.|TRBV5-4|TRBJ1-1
CASSFDRGTEAFF
TGTGCCAGCAGCTTCGACAGGGGCACTGAAGCTTTCTTT
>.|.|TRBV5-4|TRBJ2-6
CASSLAGGSGANVLTF
TGTGCCAGCAGCTTGGCCGGTGGCTCTGGGGCCAACGTCCTGACTTTC
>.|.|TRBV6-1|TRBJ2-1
CASSEVPNEQFF
TGTGCCAGCAGTGAAGTTCCCAATGAGCAGTTCTTC
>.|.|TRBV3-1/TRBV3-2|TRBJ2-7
CASSQDGQSWEYF
TGTGCCAGCAGCCAAGATGGACAGAGTTGGGAGTACTTC
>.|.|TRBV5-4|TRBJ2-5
CASSKDSQETQYF
TGTGCCAGCAGCAAGGACAGCCAAGAGACCCAGTACTTC
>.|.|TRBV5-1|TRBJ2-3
CASSLYLEGRLDTQYF
TGCGCCAGCAGCTTGTATCTAGAGGGGCGATTGGATACGCAGTATTTT
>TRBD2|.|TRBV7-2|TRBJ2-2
CASSLERDNTGELFF
TGTGCCAGCAGCTTAGAGCGGGACAACACCGGGGAGCTGTTTTTT
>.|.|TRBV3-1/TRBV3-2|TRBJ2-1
CASSRGLTSSYNEQFF
TGTGCCAGCAGCCGAGGACTCACGAGCTCCTACAATGAGCAGTTCTTC
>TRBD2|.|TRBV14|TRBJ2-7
CASSRGGTLREQYF
TGTGCCAGCAGCCGGGGAGGGACCCTCAGGGAGCAGTACTTC
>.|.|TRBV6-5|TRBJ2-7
CASSTRRASSYEQYF
TGTGCCAGCAGTACAAGGCGAGCCAGCTCCTACGAGCAGTACTTC
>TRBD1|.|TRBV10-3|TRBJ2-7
CALGAGGGEQYF
TGTGCCCTTGGGGCAGGGGGCGGCGAGCAGTACTTC
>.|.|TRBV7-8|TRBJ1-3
CASSNGQPGNTIYF
TGTGCCAGCAGCAATGGACAGCCTGGAAACACCATATATTTT
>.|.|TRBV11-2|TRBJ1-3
CASSLEAGSGNTIYF
TGTGCCAGCAGCTTAGAGGCAGGCTCTGGAAACACCATATATTTT
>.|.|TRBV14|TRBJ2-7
CASSPTTYEQYF
TGTGCCAGCAGTCCTACCACCTACGAGCAGTACTTC
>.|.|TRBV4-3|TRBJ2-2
CASSRGRRNGELFF
TGCGCCAGCAGCCGGGGACGGCGGAACGGGGAGCTGTTTTTT
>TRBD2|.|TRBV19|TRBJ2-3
CASSTSGYTDTQYF
TGTGCCAGTAGCACTAGCGGCTACACAGATACGCAGTATTTT
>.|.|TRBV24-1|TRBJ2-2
CALGIGNTGELFF
TGTGCCTTGGGGATCGGGAACACCGGGGAGCTGTTTTTT
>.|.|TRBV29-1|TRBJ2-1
CSVAAGWNNEQFF
TGCAGCGTCGCCGCCGGATGGAACAATGAGCAGTTCTTC
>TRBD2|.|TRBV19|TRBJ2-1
CASSIGLAGGDEQFF
TGTGCCAGTAGTATAGGACTAGCGGGGGGGGATGAGCAGTTCTTC
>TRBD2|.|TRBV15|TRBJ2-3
CAVTQRRTSGGVTDTQYF
TGTGCCGTAACACAAAGGCGGACTAGCGGGGGGGTCACAGATACGCAGTATTTT
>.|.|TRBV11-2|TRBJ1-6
CASSQTGKGALHF
TGTGCCAGCAGCCAGACTGGGAAAGGGGCCCTCCACTTT
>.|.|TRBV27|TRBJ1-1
CASSLGINTEAFF
TGTGCCAGCAGTCTCGGGATAAACACTGAAGCTTTCTTT
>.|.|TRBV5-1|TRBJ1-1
CASSFTGQNTEAFF
TGCGCCAGCAGCTTCACCGGACAGAACACTGAAGCTTTCTTT
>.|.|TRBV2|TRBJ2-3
CASNPAAPITDTQYF
TGTGCCAGCAATCCAGCGGCCCCGATCACAGATACGCAGTATTTT
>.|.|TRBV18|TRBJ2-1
CASSPLGQGPNEQFF
TGTGCCAGCTCACCACTAGGCCAGGGCCCCAATGAGCAGTTCTTC
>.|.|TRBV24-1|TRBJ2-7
CATSDSGPHREQYF
TGTGCCACCAGTGACTCAGGACCTCACAGGGAGCAGTACTTC
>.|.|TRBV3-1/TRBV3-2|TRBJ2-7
CASAPGPSSYEQYF
TGTGCCAGCGCCCCAGGACCCTCATCCTACGAGCAGTACTTC
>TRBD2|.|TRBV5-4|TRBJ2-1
CASSSGRKRGYNEQFF
TGTGCCAGCAGCTCCGGCAGGAAGCGGGGGTACAATGAGCAGTTCTTC
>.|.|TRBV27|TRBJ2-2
CASKDRINTGELFF
TGTGCCAGCAAAGACCGAATAAACACCGGGGAGCTGTTTTTT
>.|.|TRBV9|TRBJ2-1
CASSVATTTNEQFF
TGTGCCAGCAGCGTAGCTACGACTACAAATGAGCAGTTCTTC
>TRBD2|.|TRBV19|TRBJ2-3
CASSTLGSGSTDTQYF
TGTGCCAGTAGCACCCTCGGTAGCGGGAGTACAGATACGCAGTATTTT
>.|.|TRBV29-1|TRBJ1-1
CSGGTGNTEAFF
TGCAGCGGGGGTACAGGGAACACTGAAGCTTTCTTT
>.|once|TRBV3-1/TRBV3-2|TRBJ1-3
CASSQVLSWNGNTIYF
TGTGCCAGCAGCCAAGTGCTCAGTTGGAATGGAAACACCATATATTTT
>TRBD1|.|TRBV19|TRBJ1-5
CASSDREKSNQPQHF
TGTGCCAGTAGTGACAGGGAGAAGAGCAATCAGCCCCAGCATTTT
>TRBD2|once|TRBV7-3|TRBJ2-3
CASSFRAGGPDTQYF
TGTGCCAGCAGCTTCCGCGCGGGGGGGCCAGATACGCAGTATTTT
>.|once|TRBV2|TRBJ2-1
CASMVGEWDEQFF
TGTGCCAGCATGGTGGGAGAGTGGGATGAGCAGTTCTTC
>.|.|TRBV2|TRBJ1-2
CASSEARESGGYTF
TGTGCCAGCAGTGAAGCCCGCGAATCCGGTGGCTACACCTTC
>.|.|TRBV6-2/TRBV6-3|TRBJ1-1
CASSSLTVEAFF
TGTGCCAGCAGTTCGCTGACGGTTGAAGCTTTCTTT